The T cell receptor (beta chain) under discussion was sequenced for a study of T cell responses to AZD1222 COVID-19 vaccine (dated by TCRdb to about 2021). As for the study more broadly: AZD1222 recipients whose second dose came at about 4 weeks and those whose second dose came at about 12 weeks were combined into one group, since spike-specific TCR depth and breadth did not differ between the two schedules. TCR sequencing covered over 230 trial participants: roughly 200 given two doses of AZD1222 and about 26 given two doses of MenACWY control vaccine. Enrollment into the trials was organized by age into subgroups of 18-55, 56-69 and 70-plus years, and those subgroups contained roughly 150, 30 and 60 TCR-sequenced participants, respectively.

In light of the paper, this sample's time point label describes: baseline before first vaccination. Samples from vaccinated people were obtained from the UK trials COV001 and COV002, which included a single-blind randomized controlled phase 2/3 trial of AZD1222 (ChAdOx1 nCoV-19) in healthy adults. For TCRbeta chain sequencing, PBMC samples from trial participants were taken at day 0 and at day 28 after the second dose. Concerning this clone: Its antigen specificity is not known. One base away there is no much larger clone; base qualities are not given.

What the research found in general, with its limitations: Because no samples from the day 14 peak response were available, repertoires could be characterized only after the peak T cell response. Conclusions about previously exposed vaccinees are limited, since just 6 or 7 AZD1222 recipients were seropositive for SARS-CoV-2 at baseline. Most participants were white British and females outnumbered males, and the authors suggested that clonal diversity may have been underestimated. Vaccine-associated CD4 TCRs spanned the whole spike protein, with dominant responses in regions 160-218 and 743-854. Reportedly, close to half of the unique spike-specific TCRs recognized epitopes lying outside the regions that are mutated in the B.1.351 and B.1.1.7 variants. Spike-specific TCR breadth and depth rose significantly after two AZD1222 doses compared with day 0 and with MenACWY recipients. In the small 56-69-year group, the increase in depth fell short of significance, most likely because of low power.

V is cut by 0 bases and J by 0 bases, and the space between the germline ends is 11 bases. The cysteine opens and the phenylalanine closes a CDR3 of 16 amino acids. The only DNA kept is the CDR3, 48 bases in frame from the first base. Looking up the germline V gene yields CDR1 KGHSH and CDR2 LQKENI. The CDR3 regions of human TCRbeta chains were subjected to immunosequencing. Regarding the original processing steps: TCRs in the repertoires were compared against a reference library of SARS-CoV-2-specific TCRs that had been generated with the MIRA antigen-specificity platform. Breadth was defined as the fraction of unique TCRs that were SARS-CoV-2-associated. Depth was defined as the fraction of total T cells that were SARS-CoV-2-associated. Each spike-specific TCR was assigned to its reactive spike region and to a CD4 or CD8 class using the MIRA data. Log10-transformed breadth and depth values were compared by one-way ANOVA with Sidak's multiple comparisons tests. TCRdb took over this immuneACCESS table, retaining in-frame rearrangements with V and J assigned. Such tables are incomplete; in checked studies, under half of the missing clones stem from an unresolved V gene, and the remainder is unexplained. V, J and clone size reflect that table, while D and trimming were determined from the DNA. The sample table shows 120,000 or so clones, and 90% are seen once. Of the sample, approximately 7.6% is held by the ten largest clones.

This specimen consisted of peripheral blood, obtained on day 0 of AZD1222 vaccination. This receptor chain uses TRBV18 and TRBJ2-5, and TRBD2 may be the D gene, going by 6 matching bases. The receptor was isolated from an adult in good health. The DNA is TGTGCCAGCTCACCACCAAATAGCGGTCACCAAGAGACCCAGTACTTC. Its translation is CASSPPNSGHQETQYF.